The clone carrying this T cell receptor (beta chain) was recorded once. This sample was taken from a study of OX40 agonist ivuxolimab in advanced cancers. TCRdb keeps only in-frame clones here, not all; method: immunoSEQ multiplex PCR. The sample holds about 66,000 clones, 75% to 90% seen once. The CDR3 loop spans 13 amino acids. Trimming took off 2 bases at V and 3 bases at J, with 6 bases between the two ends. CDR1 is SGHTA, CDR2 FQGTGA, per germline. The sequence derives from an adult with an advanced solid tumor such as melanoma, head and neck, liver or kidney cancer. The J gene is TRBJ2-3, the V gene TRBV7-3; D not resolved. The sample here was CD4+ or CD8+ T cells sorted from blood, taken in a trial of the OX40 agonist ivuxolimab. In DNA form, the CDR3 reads TGTGCCAGCAGCTTATGGAGTACAGATACGCAGTATTTT. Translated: CASSLWSTDTQYF.